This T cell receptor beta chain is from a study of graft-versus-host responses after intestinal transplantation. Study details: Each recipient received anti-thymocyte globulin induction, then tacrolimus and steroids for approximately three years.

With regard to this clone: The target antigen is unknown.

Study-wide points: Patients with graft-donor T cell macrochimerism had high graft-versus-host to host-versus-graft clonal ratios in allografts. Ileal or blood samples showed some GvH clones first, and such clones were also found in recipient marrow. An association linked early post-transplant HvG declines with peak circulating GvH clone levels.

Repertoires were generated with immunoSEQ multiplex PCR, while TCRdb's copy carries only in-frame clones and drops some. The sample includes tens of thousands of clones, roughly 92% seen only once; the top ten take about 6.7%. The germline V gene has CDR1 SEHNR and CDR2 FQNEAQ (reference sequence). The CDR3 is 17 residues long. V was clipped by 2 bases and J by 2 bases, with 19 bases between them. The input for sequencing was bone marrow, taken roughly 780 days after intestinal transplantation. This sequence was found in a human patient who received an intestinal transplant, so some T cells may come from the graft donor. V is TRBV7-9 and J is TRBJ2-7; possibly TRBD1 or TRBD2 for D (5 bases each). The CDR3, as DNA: TGTGCCAGCAGCTTAACCCACGCCGGGACGGAGGCCTACGAGCAGTACTTC. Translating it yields CASSLTHAGTEAYEQYF.